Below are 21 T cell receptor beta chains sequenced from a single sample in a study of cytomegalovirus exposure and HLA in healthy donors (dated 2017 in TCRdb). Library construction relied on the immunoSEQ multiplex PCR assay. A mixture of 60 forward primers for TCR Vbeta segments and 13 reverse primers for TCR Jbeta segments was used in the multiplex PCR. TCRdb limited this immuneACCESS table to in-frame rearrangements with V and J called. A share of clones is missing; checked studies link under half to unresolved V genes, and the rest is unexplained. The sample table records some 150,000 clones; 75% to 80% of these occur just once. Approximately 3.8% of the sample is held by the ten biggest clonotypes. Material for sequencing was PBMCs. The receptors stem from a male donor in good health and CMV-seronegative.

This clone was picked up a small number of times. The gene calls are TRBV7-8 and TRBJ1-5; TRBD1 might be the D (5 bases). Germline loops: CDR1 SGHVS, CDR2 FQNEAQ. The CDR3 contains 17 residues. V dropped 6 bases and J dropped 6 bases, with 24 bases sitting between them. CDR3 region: CASRPGPPTFQGQPQHF. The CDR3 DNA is TGTGCCAGCAGACCCGGGCCTCCAACCTTCCAGGGTCAGCCCCAGCATTTT.

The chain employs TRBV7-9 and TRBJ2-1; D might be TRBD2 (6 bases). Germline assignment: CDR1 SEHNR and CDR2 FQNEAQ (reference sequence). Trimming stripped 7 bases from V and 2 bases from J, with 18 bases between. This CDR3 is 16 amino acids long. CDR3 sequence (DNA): TGTGCCAGCATCCACCGGGGGACGGGACCCTACAATGAGCAGTTCTTC. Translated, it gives CASIHRGTGPYNEQFF. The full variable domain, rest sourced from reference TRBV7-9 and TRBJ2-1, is DTGVSQNPRHKITKRGQNVTFRCDPISEHNRLYWYRQTLGQGPEFLTYFQNEAQLEKSRLLSDRFSAERPKGSFSTLEIQRTEQGDSAMYLCASIHRGTGPYNEQFFGPGTRLTVL.

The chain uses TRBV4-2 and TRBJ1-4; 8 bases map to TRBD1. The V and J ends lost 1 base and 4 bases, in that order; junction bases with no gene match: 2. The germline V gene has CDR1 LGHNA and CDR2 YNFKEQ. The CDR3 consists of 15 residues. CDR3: CASSQAGTGNEKLFF. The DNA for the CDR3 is TGTGCCAGCAGCCAAGCCGGGACAGGTAATGAAAAACTGTTTTTT.

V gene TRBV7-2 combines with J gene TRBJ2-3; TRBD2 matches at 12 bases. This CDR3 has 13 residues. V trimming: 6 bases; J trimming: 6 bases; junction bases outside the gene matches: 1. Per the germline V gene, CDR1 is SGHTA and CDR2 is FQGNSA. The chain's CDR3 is CASSTSGRDTQYF. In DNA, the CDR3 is TGTGCCAGCAGTACTAGCGGGAGGGATACGCAGTATTTT.

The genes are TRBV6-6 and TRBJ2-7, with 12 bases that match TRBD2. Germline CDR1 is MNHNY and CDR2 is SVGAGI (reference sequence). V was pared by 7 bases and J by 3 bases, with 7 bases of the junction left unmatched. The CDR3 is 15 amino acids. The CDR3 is CASTRRLAGDYEQYF. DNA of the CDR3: TGTGCCAGCACTCGCCGACTAGCGGGAGACTACGAGCAGTACTTC.

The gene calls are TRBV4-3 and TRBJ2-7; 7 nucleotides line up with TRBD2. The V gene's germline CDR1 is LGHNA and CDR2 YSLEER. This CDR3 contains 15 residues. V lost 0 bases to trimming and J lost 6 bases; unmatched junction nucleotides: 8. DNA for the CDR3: TGCGCCAGCAGCCAAGATGGGGGAGGGACGAGCGAGCAGTACTTC. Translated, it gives CASSQDGGGTSEQYF.

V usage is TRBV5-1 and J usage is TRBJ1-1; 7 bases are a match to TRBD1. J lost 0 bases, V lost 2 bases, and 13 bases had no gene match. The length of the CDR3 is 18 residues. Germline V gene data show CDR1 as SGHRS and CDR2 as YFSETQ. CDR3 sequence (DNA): TGCGCCAGCAGCTTCAATTACCACCCCGGGACAGTGAACACTGAAGCTTTCTTT. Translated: CASSFNYHPGTVNTEAFF.

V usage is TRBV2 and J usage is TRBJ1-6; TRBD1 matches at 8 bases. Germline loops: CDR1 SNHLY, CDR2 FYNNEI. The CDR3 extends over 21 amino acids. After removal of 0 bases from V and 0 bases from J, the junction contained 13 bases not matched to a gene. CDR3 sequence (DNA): TGTGCCAGCAGTGAAGCCTGGACAGGGCCTCGTTTAAGCTCCTATAATTCACCCCTCCACTTT. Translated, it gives CASSEAWTGPRLSSYNSPLHF.

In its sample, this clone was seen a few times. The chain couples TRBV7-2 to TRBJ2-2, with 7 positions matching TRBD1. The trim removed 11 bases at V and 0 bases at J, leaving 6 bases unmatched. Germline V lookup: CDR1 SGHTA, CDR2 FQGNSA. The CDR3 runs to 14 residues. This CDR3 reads CAGSDRTNTGELFF. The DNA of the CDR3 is TGTGCCGGATCGGACAGGACGAACACCGGGGAGCTGTTTTTT. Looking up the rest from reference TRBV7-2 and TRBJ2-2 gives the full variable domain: GAGVSQSPSNKVTEKGKDVELRCDPISGHTALYWYRQSLGQGLEFLIYFQGNSAPDKSGLPSDRFSAERTGGSVSTLTIQRTQQEDSAVYLCAGSDRTNTGELFFGEGSRLTVL.

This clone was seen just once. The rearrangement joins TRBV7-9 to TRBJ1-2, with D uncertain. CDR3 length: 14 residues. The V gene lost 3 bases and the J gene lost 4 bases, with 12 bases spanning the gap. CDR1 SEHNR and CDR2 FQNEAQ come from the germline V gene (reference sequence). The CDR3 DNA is TGTGCCAGCAGCTTGGGCAATGCACTCTATGGCTACACCTTC. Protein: CASSLGNALYGYTF.

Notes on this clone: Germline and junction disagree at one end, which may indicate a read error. For the CDR3, the DNA is TGTGCCAATAGTATCTCTCCGGGGAGAACGAACACCGGGGAGCTGTTTTTT. Its translation is CANSISPGRTNTGELFF. V is TRBV19 and J is TRBJ2-2; possibly TRBD2 for D (5 bases). Germline V gene sequence: CDR1 LNHDA, CDR2 SQIVND (reference sequence). The CDR3 has 17 residues.

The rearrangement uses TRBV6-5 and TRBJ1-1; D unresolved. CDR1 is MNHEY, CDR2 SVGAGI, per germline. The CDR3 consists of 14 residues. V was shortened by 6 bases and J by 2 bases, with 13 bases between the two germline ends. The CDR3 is CASRDRELNTEAFF. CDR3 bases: TGTGCCAGCAGAGACCGGGAGCTAAACACTGAAGCTTTCTTT.

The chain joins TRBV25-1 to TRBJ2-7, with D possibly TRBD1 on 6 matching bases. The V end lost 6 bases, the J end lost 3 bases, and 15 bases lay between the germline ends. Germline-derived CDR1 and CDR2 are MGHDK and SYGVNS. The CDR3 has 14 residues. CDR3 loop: CASRDTGKRYEQYF. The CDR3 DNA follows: TGTGCCAGCAGAGATACAGGGAAACGCTACGAGCAGTACTTC.

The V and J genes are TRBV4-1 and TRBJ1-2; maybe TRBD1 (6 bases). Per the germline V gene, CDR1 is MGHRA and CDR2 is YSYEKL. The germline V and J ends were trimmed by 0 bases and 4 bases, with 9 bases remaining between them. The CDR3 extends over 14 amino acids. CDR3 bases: TGCGCCAGCAGCCAAGAGTCAGGGGTCTATGGCTACACCTTC. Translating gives CASSQESGVYGYTF.

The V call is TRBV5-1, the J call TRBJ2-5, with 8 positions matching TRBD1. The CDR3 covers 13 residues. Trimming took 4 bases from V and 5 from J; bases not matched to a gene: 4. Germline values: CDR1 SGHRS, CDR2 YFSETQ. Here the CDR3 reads CASSQGARETQYF. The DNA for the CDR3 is TGCGCCAGCAGCCAGGGGGCGCGGGAGACCCAGTACTTC.

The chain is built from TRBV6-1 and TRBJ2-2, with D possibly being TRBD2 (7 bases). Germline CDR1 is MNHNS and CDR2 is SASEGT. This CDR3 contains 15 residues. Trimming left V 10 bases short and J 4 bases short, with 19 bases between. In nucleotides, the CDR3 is TGTGCCACCTCTATCGTTAGGGGGGGCACCGGGGAGCTGTTTTTT. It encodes CATSIVRGGTGELFF.

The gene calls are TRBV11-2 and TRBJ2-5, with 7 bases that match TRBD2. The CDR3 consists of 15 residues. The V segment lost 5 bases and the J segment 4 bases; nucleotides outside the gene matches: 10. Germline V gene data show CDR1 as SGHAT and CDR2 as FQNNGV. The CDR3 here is CASSLHGGSAETQYF. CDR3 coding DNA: TGTGCCAGCAGCCTCCACGGGGGGTCGGCAGAGACCCAGTACTTC. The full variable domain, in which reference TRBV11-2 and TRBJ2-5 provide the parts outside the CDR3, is EAGVAQSPRYKIIEKRQSVAFWCNPISGHATLYWYQQILGQGPKLLIQFQNNGVVDDSQLPKDRFSAERLKGVDSTLKIQPAKLEDSAVYLCASSLHGGSAETQYFGPGTRLLVL.

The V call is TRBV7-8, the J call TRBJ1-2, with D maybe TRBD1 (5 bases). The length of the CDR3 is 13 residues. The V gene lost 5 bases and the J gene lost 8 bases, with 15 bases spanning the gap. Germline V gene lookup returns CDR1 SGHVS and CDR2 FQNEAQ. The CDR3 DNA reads TGTGCCAGCAGCCCATCAACGGGGGAGGGCTACACCTTC. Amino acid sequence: CASSPSTGEGYTF. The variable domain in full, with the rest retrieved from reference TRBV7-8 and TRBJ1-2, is GAGVSQSPRYKVAKRGQDVALRCDPISGHVSLFWYQQALGQGPEFLTYFQNEAQLDKSGLPSDRFFAERPEGSVSTLKIQRTQQEDSAVYLCASSPSTGEGYTFGSGTRLTVV.

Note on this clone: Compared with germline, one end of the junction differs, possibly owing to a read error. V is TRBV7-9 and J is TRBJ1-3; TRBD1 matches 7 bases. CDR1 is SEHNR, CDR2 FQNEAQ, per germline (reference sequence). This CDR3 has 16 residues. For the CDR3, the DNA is TGTTCCAGCAGCACTCAGACAGGGACCTCTGGAAACACCATATATTTT. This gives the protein CSSSTQTGTSGNTIYF. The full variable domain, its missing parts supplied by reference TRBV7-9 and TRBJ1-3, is DTGVSQNPRHKITKRGQNVTFRCDPISEHNRLYWYRQTLGQGPEFLTYFQNEAQLEKSRLLSDRFSAERPKGSFSTLEIQRTEQGDSAMYLCSSSTQTGTSGNTIYFGEGSWLTVV.

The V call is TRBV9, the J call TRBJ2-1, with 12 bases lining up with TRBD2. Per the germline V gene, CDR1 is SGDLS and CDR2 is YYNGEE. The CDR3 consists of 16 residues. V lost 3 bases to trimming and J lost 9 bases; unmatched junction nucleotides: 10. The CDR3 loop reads CASSAVPLAGGREQFF. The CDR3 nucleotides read TGTGCCAGCAGCGCTGTCCCACTAGCGGGAGGCCGTGAGCAGTTCTTC.

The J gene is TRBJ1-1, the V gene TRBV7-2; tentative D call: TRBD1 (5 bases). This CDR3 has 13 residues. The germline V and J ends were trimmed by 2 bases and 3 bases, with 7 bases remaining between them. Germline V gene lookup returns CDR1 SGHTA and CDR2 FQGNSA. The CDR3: CASSLRQYTEAFF. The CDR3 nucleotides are TGTGCCAGCAGCTTAAGACAGTACACTGAAGCTTTCTTT. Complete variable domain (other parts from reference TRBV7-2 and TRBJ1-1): GAGVSQSPSNKVTEKGKDVELRCDPISGHTALYWYRQSLGQGLEFLIYFQGNSAPDKSGLPSDRFSAERTGGSVSTLTIQRTQQEDSAVYLCASSLRQYTEAFFGQGTRLTVV.